A selection of T cell receptor beta chains follows, all from one sample in a study of shared clonotypes between healthy human individuals. Profiling relied on immunoSEQ multiplex PCR, and the TCRdb table lists in-frame clones only, not all of them. The data hold fewer than 3 million clones, with about 90% observed a single time. Sequenced sample: naive CD4+ T cells from PBMCs. The source of these receptors is a man aged 18-30 years in good health. Some clones in this sample may be carry-over from other donors' samples. The CDR3 runs from the conserved cysteine through the conserved F or W. The D gene is left open where the match is weak. The listing skips clone size in some rows; elsewhere it reads once, few, many or a size class.

CDR3aa: CASSQGPRQTGNEQFF; CDR3nt: TGCGCCAGCAGCCAGGGGCCCAGACAGACAGGGAATGAGCAGTTCTTC; d_gene: TRBD1; abundance: -; j_gene: TRBJ2-1; v_gene: TRBV4-1
CDR3aa: CASSIPGANVLTF; CDR3nt: TGTGCCAGCAGTATTCCTGGGGCCAACGTCCTGACTTTC; d_gene: -; abundance: -; j_gene: TRBJ2-6; v_gene: TRBV6-5
CDR3aa: CASNLAGPEQFF; CDR3nt: TGTGCCAGCAACCTAGCGGGGCCCGAGCAGTTCTTC; d_gene: TRBD2; abundance: -; j_gene: TRBJ2-1; v_gene: TRBV2
CDR3aa: CASSIPTGRPQETQYF; CDR3nt: TGTGCCAGCAGCATTCCGACAGGGCGGCCCCAAGAGACCCAGTACTTC; d_gene: TRBD1; abundance: -; j_gene: TRBJ2-5; v_gene: TRBV5-6
CDR3aa: CASSPYAGMDTEAFF; CDR3nt: TGTGCCAGCTCACCATACGCAGGGATGGACACTGAAGCTTTCTTT; d_gene: -; abundance: few; j_gene: TRBJ1-1; v_gene: TRBV18
CDR3aa: CASSPQGKAYEQYF; CDR3nt: TGTGCCAGCAGCCCTCAGGGGAAGGCCTACGAGCAGTACTTC; d_gene: -; abundance: -; j_gene: TRBJ2-7; v_gene: TRBV11-3
CDR3aa: CATSMEGNYQPQHF; CDR3nt: TGCGCCACCTCGATGGAGGGGAATTATCAGCCCCAGCATTTT; d_gene: -; abundance: -; j_gene: TRBJ1-5; v_gene: TRBV10-2
CDR3aa: CASSQERGQGPTGELFF; CDR3nt: TGCGCCAGCAGCCAAGAACGAGGACAGGGTCCCACCGGGGAGCTGTTTTTT; d_gene: TRBD1; abundance: -; j_gene: TRBJ2-2; v_gene: TRBV4-1
CDR3aa: CASWGQGVYEQYF; CDR3nt: TGTGCCAGCTGGGGACAGGGGGTCTACGAGCAGTACTTC; d_gene: TRBD1; abundance: -; j_gene: TRBJ2-7; v_gene: TRBV28
CDR3aa: CASSLYGASGYTF; CDR3nt: TGTGCCAGCAGCTTGTACGGCGCTAGTGGCTACACCTTC; d_gene: -; abundance: once; j_gene: TRBJ1-2; v_gene: TRBV7-3
CDR3aa: CASRLYLGEKSYTF; CDR3nt: TGTGCCAGCAGACTTTACCTAGGGGAGAAAAGCTACACCTTC; d_gene: -; abundance: -; j_gene: TRBJ1-2; v_gene: TRBV28
CDR3aa: CASSKTGTGIGQPQHF; CDR3nt: TGTGCCAGTAGTAAAACCGGGACAGGAATCGGTCAGCCCCAGCATTTT; d_gene: TRBD1; abundance: -; j_gene: TRBJ1-5; v_gene: TRBV19
CDR3aa: CAWKTGGYEAFF; CDR3nt: TGTGCCTGGAAAACAGGGGGATATGAAGCTTTCTTT; d_gene: TRBD1; abundance: -; j_gene: TRBJ1-1; v_gene: TRBV30
CDR3aa: CSVQQGGTTNTGELFF; CDR3nt: TGCAGCGTTCAACAAGGGGGGACAACGAACACCGGGGAGCTGTTTTTT; d_gene: -; abundance: -; j_gene: TRBJ2-2; v_gene: TRBV29-1
CDR3aa: CASSLRRQGNEQFF; CDR3nt: TGTGCCAGCAGCTTACGGAGACAGGGGAATGAGCAGTTCTTC; d_gene: TRBD1; abundance: -; j_gene: TRBJ2-1; v_gene: TRBV7-2
CDR3aa: CASSGQRGGLAGNEQFF; CDR3nt: TGTGCCAGCAGCGGGCAGAGGGGGGGACTAGCGGGTAATGAGCAGTTCTTC; d_gene: TRBD2; abundance: -; j_gene: TRBJ2-1; v_gene: TRBV7-2
CDR3aa: CASSLTGGGQPQHF; CDR3nt: TGTGCCAGCAGCTTGACAGGGGGCGGCCAGCCCCAGCATTTT; d_gene: TRBD1; abundance: -; j_gene: TRBJ1-5; v_gene: TRBV7-9
CDR3aa: CASSYSPSNQPQHF; CDR3nt: TGTGCCAGCAGTTACTCTCCTAGCAATCAGCCCCAGCATTTT; d_gene: -; abundance: -; j_gene: TRBJ1-5; v_gene: TRBV6-5
CDR3aa: CASSSGTGYYEQYF; CDR3nt: TGTGCCAGCAGCTCCGGGACAGGGTATTACGAGCAGTACTTC; d_gene: TRBD1; abundance: -; j_gene: TRBJ2-7; v_gene: TRBV7-2
CDR3aa: CASSYSRAGTEAFF; CDR3nt: TGTGCCAGCAGTTACTCAAGGGCGGGCACTGAAGCTTTCTTT; d_gene: -; abundance: -; j_gene: TRBJ1-1; v_gene: TRBV6-5
CDR3aa: CASSRDTLQETQYF; CDR3nt: TGTGCCAGCAGCCGGGACACCTTACAAGAGACCCAGTACTTC; d_gene: -; abundance: -; j_gene: TRBJ2-5; v_gene: TRBV6-5
CDR3aa: CASTLAGNTEAFF; CDR3nt: TGTGCCAGCACACTGGCTGGGAACACTGAAGCTTTCTTT; d_gene: -; abundance: -; j_gene: TRBJ1-1; v_gene: TRBV6-1
CDR3aa: CASSIVTGAYEQYF; CDR3nt: TGTGCCAGTAGTATAGTGACAGGGGCCTACGAGCAGTACTTC; d_gene: TRBD1; abundance: -; j_gene: TRBJ2-7; v_gene: TRBV19
CDR3aa: CARRGRNSGNTIYF; CDR3nt: TGTGCCAGAAGGGGACGGAACTCTGGAAACACCATATATTTT; d_gene: -; abundance: once; j_gene: TRBJ1-3; v_gene: TRBV5-3
CDR3aa: CASSLEAGATYEQYF; CDR3nt: TGTGCCAGCAGCTTAGAAGCCGGAGCGACCTACGAGCAGTACTTC; d_gene: -; abundance: -; j_gene: TRBJ2-7; v_gene: TRBV11-3
CDR3aa: CASSLSGNQPQHF; CDR3nt: TGTGCCAGCAGCTTAAGCGGGAATCAGCCCCAGCATTTT; d_gene: -; abundance: -; j_gene: TRBJ1-5; v_gene: TRBV5-4
CDR3aa: CASSSQREGYEQYF; CDR3nt: TGTGCCAGCAGCTCCCAGCGGGAGGGATACGAGCAGTACTTC; d_gene: TRBD2; abundance: -; j_gene: TRBJ2-7; v_gene: TRBV5-4